The entry below describes one T cell receptor beta chain. These data are taken from a study of blood T cell repertoires in COVID-19. Looking at the study overall: Both acute and convalescent COVID-19 samples were obtained from the United States, Italy and Spain. PBMCs, B-cell-depleted T cells, or T cells provided the cDNA or gDNA that made up the material.

Germline trimming cut 0 bases from V and 2 bases from J; bases unmatched to any gene: 5. The CDR3 extends over 16 amino acids. The germline gives CDR1 SGHRS, CDR2 YFSETQ. In the authors' methods: Quantification of nucleated cells was approximated via reference gene primer amplification. Profiling relied on immunoSEQ multiplex PCR, and the TCRdb table lists in-frame clones only, not all of them. Clone size and the V and J calls come from that table; the DNA yielded D and trimming. Of 100,000 to 150,000 clones listed, 75% to 90% are singletons. This chain links TRBV5-1 with TRBJ2-3; 8 bases map to TRBD1. The receptor was derived from a man between 45 and 60 years old with active or convalescent COVID-19. The specimen was peripheral blood. The CDR3 DNA is TGCGCCAGCAGCTTGGGGACAGGGATCGTCACAGATACGCAGTATTTT. Translation gives CASSLGTGIVTDTQYF.